The sequence of this T cell receptor (beta chain) was determined in a study of human T cells and chemical hapten exposure. This clonotype was counted many times. CDR1 SEHNR and CDR2 FQNEAQ come from the germline V gene (reference sequence). The CDR3 sequence is 16 residues long. Trimming took 5 bases from V and 5 from J; bases not matched to a gene: 11. Noted time point: patch test 2, 6 weeks after DPC sensitization. The treatment was: therapeutic diphenylcyclopropenone sensitization with weekly scalp DPC. Each CDR3 protein is one row after TCRdb ran MiXCR on the RACE reads. The sample has more than 75,000 distinct CDR3 sequences, about 10% seen once.

The chain uses TRBV7-9 and TRBJ2-3; TRBD2 matches 9 bases. Sequencing was performed on whole blood, taken in connection with sensitization to the hapten diphenylcyclopropenone (DPC). The TCR was taken from a woman under 40 with alopecia areata. Some clones in this sample may be carry-over from other donors' samples. The CDR3 DNA follows: TGTGCCAGCAGCCGAAAGACTAGCGGTGTGGGAGATACGCAGTATTTT. It is translated as CASSRKTSGVGDTQYF.